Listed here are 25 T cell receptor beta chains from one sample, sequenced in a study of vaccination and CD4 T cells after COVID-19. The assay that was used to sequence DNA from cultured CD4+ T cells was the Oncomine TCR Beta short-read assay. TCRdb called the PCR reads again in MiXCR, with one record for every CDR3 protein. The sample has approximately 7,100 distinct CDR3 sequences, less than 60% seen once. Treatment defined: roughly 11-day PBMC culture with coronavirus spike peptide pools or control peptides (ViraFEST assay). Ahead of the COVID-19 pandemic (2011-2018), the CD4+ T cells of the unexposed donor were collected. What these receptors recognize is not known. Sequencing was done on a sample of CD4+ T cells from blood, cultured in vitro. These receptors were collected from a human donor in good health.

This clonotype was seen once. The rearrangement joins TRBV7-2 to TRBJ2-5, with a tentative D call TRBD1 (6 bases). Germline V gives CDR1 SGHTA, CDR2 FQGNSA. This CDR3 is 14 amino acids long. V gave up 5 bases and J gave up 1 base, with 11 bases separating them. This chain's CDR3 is CASSPGQRQETQYF. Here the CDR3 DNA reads TGTGCCAGCAGCCCCGGACAGCGCCAAGAGACCCAGTACTTC.

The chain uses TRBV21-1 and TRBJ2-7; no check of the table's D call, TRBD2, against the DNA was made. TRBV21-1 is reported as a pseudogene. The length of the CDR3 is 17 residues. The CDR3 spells CASSKPQLAGGPGEQYF. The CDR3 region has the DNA TGTGCCAGCAGCAAACCTCAACTAGCGGGAGGGCCGGGTGAGCAGTACTTC.

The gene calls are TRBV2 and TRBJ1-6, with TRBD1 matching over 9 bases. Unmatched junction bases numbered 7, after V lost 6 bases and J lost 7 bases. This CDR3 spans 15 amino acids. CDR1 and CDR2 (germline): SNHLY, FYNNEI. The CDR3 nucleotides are TGTGCCAGCAGCCCACTGACAGGGGGGAATTCACCCCTCCACTTT. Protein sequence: CASSPLTGGNSPLHF.

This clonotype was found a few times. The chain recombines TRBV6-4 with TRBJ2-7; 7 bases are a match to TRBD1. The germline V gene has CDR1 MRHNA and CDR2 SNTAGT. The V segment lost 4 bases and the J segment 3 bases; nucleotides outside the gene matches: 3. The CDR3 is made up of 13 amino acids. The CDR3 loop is CASSGTGNYEQYF. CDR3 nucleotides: TGTGCCAGCAGTGGGACAGGAAACTACGAGCAGTACTTC.

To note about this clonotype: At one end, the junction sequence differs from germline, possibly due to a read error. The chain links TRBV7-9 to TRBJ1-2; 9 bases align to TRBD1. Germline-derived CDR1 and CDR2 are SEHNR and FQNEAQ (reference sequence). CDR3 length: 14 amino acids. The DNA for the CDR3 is TGTGCCAGCAGCTCGATACAGGGGGCTGGGCGCTTAGCCTTC. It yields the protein CASSSIQGAGRLAF. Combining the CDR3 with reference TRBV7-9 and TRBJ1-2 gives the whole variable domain DTGVSQNPRHKITKRGQNVTFRCDPISEHNRLYWYRQTLGQGPEFLTYFQNEAQLEKSRLLSDRFSAERPKGSFSTLEIQRTEQGDSAMYLCASSSIQGAGRLAFGSGTRLTVV.

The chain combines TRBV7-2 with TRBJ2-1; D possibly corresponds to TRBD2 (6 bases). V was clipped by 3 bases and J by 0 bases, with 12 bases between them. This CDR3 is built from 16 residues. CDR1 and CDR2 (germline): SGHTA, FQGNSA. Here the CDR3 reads CASSLKDYGSYNEQFF. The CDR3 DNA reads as TGTGCCAGCAGCTTGAAGGACTACGGCTCCTACAATGAGCAGTTCTTC.

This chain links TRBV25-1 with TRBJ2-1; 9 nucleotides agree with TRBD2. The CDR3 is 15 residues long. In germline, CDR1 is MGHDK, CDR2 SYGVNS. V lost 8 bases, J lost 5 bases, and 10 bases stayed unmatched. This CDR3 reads CASSPLAGVDNEQFF. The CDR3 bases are TGTGCCAGCTCCCCCTTAGCGGGAGTCGACAATGAGCAGTTCTTC.

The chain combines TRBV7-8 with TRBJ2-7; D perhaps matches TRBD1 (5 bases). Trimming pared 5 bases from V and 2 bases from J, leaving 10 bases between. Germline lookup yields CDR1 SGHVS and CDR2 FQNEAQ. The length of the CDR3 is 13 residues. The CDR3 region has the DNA TGTGCCAGCAGCCCAGGGCGCCCCTACGAGCAGTACTTC. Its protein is CASSPGRPYEQYF.

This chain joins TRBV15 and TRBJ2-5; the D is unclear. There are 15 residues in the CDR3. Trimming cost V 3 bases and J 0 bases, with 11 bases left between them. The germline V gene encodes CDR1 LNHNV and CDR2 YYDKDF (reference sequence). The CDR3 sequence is CATSRRTVDQETQYF. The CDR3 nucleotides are TGTGCCACCAGCAGGCGTACAGTTGACCAAGAGACCCAGTACTTC. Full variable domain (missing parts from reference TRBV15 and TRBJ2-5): DAMVIQNPRYQVTQFGKPVTLSCSQTLNHNVMYWYQQKSSQAPKLLFHYYDKDFNNEADTPDNFQSRRPNTSFCFLDIRSPGLGDTAMYLCATSRRTVDQETQYFGPGTRLLVL.

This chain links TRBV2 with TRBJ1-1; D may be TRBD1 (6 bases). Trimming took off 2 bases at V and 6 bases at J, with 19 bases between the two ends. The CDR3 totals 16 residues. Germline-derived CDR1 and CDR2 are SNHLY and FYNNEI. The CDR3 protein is CASSETPGHPRAEAFF. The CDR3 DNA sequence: TGTGCCAGCAGTGAAACCCCGGGACACCCAAGGGCTGAAGCTTTCTTT.

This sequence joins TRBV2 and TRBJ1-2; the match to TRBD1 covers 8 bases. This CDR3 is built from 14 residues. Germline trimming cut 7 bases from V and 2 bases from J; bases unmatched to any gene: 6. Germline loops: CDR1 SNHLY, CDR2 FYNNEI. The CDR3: CASNPGQGNYGYTF. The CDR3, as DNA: TGTGCCAGCAACCCTGGACAGGGCAACTATGGCTACACCTTC.

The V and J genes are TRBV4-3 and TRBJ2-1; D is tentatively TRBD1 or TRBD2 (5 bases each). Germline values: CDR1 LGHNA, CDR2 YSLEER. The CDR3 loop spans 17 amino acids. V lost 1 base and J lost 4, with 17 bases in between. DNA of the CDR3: TGCGCCAGCAGCCAAGGGACGGGACGGGAATTATACAATGAGCAGTTCTTC. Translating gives CASSQGTGRELYNEQFF.

This CDR3 is CSVEGGGGSGYTF. For the CDR3, the DNA is TGCAGCGTTGAAGGCGGGGGCGGATCGGGCTACACCTTC. The V gene is TRBV29-1, the J gene TRBJ1-2; a possible D gene is TRBD1 (6 bases). Germline-derived CDR1 and CDR2 are SQVTM and ANQGSEA. The CDR3 is made up of 13 amino acids. Trimming removed 1 base at V and 8 bases at J, with 14 bases between.

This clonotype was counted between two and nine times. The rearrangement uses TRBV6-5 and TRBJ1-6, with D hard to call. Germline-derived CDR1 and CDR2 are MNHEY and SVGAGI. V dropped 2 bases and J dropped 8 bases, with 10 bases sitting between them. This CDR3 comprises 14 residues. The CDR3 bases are TGTGCCAGCAGTTACGTCGGACGGGATTCACCCCTCCACTTT. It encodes CASSYVGRDSPLHF.

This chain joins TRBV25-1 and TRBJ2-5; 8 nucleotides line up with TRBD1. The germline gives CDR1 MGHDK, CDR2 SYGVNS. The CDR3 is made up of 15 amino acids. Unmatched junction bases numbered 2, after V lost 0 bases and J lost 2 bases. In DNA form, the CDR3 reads TGTGCCAGCAGTGAATATCAGGGGGCGCAAGAGACCCAGTACTTC. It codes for CASSEYQGAQETQYF.

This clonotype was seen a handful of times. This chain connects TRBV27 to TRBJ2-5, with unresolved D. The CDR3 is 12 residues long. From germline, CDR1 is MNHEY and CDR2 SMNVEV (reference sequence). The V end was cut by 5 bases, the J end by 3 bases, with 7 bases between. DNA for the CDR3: TGTGCCAGCAGTCGTCCAAAAGAGACCCAGTACTTC. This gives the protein CASSRPKETQYF.

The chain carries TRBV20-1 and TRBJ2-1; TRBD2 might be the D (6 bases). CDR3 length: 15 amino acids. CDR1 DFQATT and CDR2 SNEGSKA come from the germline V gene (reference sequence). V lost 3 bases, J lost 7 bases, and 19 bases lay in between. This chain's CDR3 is CSARPAGRDLNEQFF. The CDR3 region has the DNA TGCAGTGCTAGGCCCGCGGGCAGGGACTTGAATGAGCAGTTCTTC.

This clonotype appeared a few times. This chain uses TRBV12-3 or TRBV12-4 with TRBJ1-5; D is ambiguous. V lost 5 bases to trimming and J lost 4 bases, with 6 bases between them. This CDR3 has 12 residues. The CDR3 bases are TGTGCCAGCAGTCCACTGAATCAGCCCCAGCATTTT. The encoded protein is CASSPLNQPQHF.

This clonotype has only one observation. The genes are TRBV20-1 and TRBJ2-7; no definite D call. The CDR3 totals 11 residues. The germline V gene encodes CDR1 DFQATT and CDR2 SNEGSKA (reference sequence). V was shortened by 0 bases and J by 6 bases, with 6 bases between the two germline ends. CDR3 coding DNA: TGCAGTGCTAGAGATCTGGCCGAGCAGTACTTC. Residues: CSARDLAEQYF.

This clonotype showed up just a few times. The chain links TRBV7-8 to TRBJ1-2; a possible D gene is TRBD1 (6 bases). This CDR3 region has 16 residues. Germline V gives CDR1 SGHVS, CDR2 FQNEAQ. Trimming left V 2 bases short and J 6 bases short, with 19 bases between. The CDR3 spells CASSLYRQGPADGYTF. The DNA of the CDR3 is TGTGCCAGCAGCTTATACAGGCAGGGGCCCGCGGATGGCTACACCTTC.

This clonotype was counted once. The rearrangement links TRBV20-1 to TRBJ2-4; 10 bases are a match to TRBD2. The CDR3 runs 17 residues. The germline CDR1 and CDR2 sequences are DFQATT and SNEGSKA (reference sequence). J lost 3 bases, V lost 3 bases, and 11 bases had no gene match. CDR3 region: CSAREGAGGLGKNIQYF. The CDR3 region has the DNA TGCAGTGCTAGGGAGGGAGCGGGGGGGCTCGGCAAAAACATTCAGTACTTC.

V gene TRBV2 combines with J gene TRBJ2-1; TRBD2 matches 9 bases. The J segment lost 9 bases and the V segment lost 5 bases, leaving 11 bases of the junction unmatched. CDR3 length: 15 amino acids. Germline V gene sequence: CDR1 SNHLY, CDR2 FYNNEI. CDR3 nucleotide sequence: TGTGCCAGCAGTTTAGCGGGGGTGGCTGAAGGTGAGCAGTTCTTC. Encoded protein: CASSLAGVAEGEQFF.

CDR3 nucleotides: TGTGCCAGCTCACCACCGCAGGAAAATTCACCCCTCCACTTT. It specifies CASSPPQENSPLHF. V gene TRBV18 combines with J gene TRBJ1-6; D gene unclear. V lost 0 bases and J 7 bases, leaving 7 bases between the germline ends. Germline V gives CDR1 KGHSH, CDR2 LQKENI. The CDR3 consists of 14 residues.

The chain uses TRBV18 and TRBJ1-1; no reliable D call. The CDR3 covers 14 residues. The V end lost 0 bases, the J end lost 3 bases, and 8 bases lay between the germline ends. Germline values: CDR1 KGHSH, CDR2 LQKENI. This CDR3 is CASSPPTGYTEAFF. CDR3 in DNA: TGTGCCAGCTCACCACCTACGGGTTACACTGAAGCTTTCTTT.

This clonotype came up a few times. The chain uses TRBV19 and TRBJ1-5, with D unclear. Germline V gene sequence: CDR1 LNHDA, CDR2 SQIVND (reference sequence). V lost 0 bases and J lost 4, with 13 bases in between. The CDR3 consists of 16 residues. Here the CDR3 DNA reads TGTGCCAGTAGTATAGATCGGGCGGGGATGAATCAGCCCCAGCATTTT. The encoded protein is CASSIDRAGMNQPQHF. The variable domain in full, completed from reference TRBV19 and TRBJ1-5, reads DGGITQSPKYLFRKEGQNVTLSCEQNLNHDAMYWYRQDPGQGLRLIYYSQIVNDFQKGDIAEGYSVSREKKESFPLTVTSAQKNPTAFYLCASSIDRAGMNQPQHFGDGTRLSIL.